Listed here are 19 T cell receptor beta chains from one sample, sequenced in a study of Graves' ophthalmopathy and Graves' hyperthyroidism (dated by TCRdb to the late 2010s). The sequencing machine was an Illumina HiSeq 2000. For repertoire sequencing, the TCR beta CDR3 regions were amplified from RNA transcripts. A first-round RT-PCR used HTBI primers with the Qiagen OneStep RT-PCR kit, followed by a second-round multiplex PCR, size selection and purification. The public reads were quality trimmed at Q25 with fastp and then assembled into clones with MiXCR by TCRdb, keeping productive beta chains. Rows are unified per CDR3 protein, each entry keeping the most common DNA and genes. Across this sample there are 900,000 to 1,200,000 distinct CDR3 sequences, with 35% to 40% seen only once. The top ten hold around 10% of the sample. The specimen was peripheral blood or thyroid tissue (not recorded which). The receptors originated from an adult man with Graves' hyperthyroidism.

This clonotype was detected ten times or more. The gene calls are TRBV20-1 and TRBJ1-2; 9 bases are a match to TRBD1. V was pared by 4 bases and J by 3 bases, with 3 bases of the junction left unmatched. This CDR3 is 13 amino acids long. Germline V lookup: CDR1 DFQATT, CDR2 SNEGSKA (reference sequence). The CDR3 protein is CSAKDRGDYGYTF. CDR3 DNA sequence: TGCAGTGCTAAGGACAGGGGCGACTATGGCTACACCTTC.

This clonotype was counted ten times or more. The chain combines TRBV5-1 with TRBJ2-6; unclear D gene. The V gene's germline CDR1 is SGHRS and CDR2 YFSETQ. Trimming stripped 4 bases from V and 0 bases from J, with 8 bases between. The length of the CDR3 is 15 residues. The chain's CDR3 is CASSDRDSGANVLTF. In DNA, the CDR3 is TGCGCCAGCAGCGATAGGGACTCTGGGGCCAACGTCCTGACTTTC.

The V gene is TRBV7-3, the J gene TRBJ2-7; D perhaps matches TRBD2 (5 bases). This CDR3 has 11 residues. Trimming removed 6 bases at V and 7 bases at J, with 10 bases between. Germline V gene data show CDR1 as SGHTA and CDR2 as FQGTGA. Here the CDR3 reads CASREVLEQYF. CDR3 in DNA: TGTGCCAGCAGGGAGGTACTAGAGCAGTACTTC.

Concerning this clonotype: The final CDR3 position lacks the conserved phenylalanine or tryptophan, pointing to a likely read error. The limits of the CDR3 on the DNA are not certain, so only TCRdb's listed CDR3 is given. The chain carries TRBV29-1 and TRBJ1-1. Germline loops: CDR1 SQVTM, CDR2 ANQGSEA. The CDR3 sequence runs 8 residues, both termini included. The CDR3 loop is CSVEVRYS.

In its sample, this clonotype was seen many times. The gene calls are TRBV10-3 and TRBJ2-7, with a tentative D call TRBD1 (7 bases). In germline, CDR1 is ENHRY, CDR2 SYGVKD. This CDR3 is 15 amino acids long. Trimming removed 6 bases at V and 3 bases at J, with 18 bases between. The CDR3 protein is CAISGGAGTDYEQYF. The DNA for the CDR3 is TGTGCCATCAGCGGGGGCGCCGGGACAGACTACGAGCAGTACTTC.

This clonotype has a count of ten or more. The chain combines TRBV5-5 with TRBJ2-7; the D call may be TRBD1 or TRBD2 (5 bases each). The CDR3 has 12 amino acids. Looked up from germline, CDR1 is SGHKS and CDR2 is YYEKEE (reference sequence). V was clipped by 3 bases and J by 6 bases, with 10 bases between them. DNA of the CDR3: TGTGCCAGCAGCTCTGACAGCGGCGAGCAGTACTTC. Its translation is CASSSDSGEQYF.

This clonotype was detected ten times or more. The chain's CDR3 is CASSRVQSGRETQYF. The CDR3 bases are TGTGCCAGCAGCCGAGTACAGTCTGGACGAGAGACCCAGTACTTC. The genes are TRBV11-2 and TRBJ2-5; D remains unclear. The CDR3 has 15 amino acids. The V gene's germline CDR1 is SGHAT and CDR2 FQNNGV. Trimming pared 5 bases from V and 4 bases from J, leaving 17 bases between.

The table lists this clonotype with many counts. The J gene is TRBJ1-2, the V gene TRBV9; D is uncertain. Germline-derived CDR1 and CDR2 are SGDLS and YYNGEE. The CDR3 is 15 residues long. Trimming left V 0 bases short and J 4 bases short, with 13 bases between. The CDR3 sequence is CASSVAPGALYGYTF. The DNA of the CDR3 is TGTGCCAGCAGCGTAGCCCCCGGAGCCCTCTATGGCTACACCTTC.

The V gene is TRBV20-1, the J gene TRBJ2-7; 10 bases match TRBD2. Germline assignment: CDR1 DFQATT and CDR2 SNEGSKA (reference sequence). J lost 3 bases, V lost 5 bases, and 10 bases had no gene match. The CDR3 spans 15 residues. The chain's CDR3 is CSARRLAGPFYEQYF. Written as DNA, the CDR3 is TGCAGTGCTCGCCGACTAGCGGGCCCTTTCTACGAGCAGTACTTC.

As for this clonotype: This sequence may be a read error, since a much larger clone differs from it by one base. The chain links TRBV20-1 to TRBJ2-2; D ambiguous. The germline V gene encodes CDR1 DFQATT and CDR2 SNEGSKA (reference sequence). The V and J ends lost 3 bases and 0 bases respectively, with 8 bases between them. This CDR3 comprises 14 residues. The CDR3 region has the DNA TGCAGTGCTAGCTTCCAGGCGAACACCGGGGAGCTGTTTTTT. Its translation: CSASFQANTGELFF.

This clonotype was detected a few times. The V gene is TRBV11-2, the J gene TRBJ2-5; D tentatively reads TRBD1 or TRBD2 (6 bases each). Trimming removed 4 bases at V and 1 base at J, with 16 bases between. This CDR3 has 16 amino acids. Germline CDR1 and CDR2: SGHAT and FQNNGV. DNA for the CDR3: TGTGCCAGCAGCTCCCAACCTGGAGGGGGCCAAGAGACCCAGTACTTC. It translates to CASSSQPGGGQETQYF.

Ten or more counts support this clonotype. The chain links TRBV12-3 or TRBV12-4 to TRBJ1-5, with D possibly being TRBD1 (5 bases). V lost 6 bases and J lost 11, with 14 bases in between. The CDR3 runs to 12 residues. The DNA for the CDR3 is TGTGCCAGCAGCTCCTCTGGGGGGGCCCAGCATTTT. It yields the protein CASSSSGGAQHF.

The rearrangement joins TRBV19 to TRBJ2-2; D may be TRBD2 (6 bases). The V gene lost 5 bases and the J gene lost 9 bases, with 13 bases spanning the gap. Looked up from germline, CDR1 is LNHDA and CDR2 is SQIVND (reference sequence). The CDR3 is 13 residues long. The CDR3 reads CASSGGAARELFF. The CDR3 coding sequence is TGTGCCAGTAGTGGAGGGGCCGCACGGGAGCTGTTTTTT.

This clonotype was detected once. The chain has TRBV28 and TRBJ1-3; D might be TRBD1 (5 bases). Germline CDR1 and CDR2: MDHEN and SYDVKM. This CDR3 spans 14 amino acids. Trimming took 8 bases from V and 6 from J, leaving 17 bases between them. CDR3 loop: CASGYRDAINTIYF. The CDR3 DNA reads TGTGCCAGCGGATACCGGGACGCAATAAACACCATATATTTT.

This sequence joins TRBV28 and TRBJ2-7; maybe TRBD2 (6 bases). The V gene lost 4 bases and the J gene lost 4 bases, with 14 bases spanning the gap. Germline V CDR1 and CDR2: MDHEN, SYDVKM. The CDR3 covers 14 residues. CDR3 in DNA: TGTGCCAGCAGTTCACGGGACTGGCGTTACGAGCAGTACTTC. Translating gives CASSSRDWRYEQYF.

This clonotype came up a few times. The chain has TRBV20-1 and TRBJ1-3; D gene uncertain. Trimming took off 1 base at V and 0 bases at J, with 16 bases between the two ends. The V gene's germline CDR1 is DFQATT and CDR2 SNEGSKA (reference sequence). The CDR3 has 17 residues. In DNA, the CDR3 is TGCAGTGCTAGAGGTGTTCGAGGTGAACGCTCTGGAAACACCATATATTTT. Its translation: CSARGVRGERSGNTIYF.

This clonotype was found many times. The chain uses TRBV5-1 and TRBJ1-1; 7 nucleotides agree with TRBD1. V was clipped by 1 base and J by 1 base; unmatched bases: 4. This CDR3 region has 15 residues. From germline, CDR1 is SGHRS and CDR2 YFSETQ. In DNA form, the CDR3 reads TGCGCCAGCAGCTTGAGCGGACAGGCGAACACTGAAGCTTTCTTT. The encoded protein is CASSLSGQANTEAFF. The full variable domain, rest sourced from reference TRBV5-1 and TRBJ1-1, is KAGVTQTPRYLIKTRGQQVTLSCSPISGHRSVSWYQQTPGQGLQFLFEYFSETQRNKGNFPGRFSGRQFSNSRSEMNVSTLELGDSALYLCASSLSGQANTEAFFGQGTRLTVV.

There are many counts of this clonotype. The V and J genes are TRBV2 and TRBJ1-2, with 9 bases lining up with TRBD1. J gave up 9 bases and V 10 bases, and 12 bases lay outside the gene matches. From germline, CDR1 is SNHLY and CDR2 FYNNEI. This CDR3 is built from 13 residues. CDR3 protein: CANIFTGTGSYTF. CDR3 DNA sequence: TGTGCCAACATATTTACCGGGACAGGGAGCTACACCTTC.

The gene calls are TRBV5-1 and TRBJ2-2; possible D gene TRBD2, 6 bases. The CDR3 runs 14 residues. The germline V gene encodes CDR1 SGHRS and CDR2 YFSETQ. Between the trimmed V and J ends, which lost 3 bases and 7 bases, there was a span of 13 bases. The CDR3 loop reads CASSSAGGVGELFF. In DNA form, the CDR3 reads TGCGCCAGCAGCTCGGCCGGAGGGGTCGGGGAGCTGTTTTTT.